A selection of T cell receptor beta chains follows, all from one sample in a study of T-cell reconstitution after alpha-beta-depleted transplantation in children. A single record per CDR3 protein comes from TCRdb applying MiXCR to the PCR reads. The table shows 90,000 to 95,000 distinct CDR3 sequences, with less than 15% occurring only once. The material was PBMCs from the stem cell graft donor, obtained from the stem cell graft. These receptors were collected from a human donor who donated a stem cell graft to a child with inherited bone marrow failure. Both conserved end residues are part of each CDR3. A D gene is named only where the DNA matches it firmly. Part of the rows lack a size; the others show once, few, many or a class for expanded clones.

CDR3aa | CDR3nt | abundance | d_gene | j_gene | v_gene
CASSPTLSSGNIDATDTQYF | TGTGCCAGCAGCCCCACCCTGAGTAGCGGGAATATAGACGCCACAGATACGCAGTATTTT | NA | TRBD2 | TRBJ2-3 | TRBV11-2
CASCPPVGTDTQYF | TGTGCCAGCTGCCCCCCGGTTGGCACAGATACGCAGTATTTT | many | NA | TRBJ2-3 | TRBV7-8
CASSQEHYNNEQFF | TGCGCCAGCAGCCAAGAGCACTATAACAATGAGCAGTTCTTC | many | NA | TRBJ2-1 | TRBV4-1
CASRLGTGGSYEQYF | TGCGCCAGCAGACTTGGGACAGGTGGCTCCTACGAGCAGTACTTC | many | TRBD1 | TRBJ2-7 | TRBV5-1
CATGRDRGYNEQFF | TGTGCCACGGGACGGGACAGGGGATACAATGAGCAGTTCTTC | many | TRBD1 | TRBJ2-1 | TRBV10-3
CASGGQSYEQYF | TGTGCCAGCGGGGGACAGTCCTACGAGCAGTACTTC | many | TRBD1 | TRBJ2-7 | TRBV11-2
CASSSAQDAGEKLFF | TGTGCCAGCAGCTCCGCCCAGGACGCGGGTGAAAAACTGTTTTTT | few | NA | TRBJ1-4 | TRBV5-4
CAARRAGSREQYF | TGCGCCGCCAGGAGAGCGGGTAGTCGCGAGCAGTACTTC | NA | NA | TRBJ2-7 | TRBV5-1
CASTPGGGRPGELFF | TGTGCCAGCACCCCAGGAGGGGGCCGGCCCGGGGAGCTGTTTTTT | many | NA | TRBJ2-2 | TRBV6-2/TRBV6-3
CSASQSSGNTIYF | TGCAGTGCTAGCCAGAGCTCTGGAAACACCATATATTTT | many | NA | TRBJ1-3 | TRBV20-1
CSASRLGPNTEAFF | TGCAGTGCTAGTCGTCTGGGCCCGAACACTGAAGCTTTCTTT | many | NA | TRBJ1-1 | TRBV20-1
CASSSGLAGIYTQYF | TGTGCCAGCAGCTCGGGACTAGCGGGGATATATACGCAGTATTTT | many | TRBD2 | TRBJ2-3 | TRBV7-9
CSVEGTSVSSYNEQFF | TGCAGCGTTGAAGGGACTAGCGTCAGCTCCTACAATGAGCAGTTCTTC | NA | TRBD2 | TRBJ2-1 | TRBV29-1
CASSFRGRSANEKLFF | TGTGCCAGCAGCTTTAGGGGGCGTTCGGCTAATGAAAAACTGTTTTTT | NA | TRBD1 | TRBJ1-4 | TRBV7-6
CASSRSGTDHGYTF | TGTGCCAGCAGTCGCTCCGGGACAGACCATGGCTACACCTTC | many | TRBD1 | TRBJ1-2 | TRBV6-5
CASSLKGMNTEAFF | TGTGCCAGCAGCTTGAAGGGGATGAACACTGAAGCTTTCTTT | many | NA | TRBJ1-1 | TRBV5-6
CASSLGGGGHYEQYF | TGTGCCAGCAGTTTAGGTGGGGGGGGACATTACGAGCAGTACTTC | NA | NA | TRBJ2-7 | TRBV12-3/TRBV12-4
CASSQGTSEYEQYF | TGCGCCAGCAGCCAAGGGACTAGCGAGTACGAGCAGTACTTC | many | TRBD2 | TRBJ2-7 | TRBV4-1
CSVARGKRVDTEAFF | TGCAGCGTTGCAAGGGGTAAGCGGGTTGACACTGAAGCTTTCTTT | few | NA | TRBJ1-1 | TRBV29-1
CASTSVIRDNYGYTF | TGTGCCAGCACCTCTGTAATTCGGGACAACTATGGCTACACCTTC | many | NA | TRBJ1-2 | TRBV5-6
CASSPFITDTQYF | TGTGCCAGCAGCCCGTTTATCACAGATACGCAGTATTTT | many | NA | TRBJ2-3 | TRBV7-7
CASSCILCGRASWQFF | TGCGCCAGCAGCTGTATTCTATGCGGGAGGGCCTCGTGGCAGTTCTTC | many | TRBD2 | TRBJ2-1 | TRBV5-1
CASSSNIDTQYF | TGCGCCAGCAGCTCAAACATAGATACGCAGTATTTT | many | NA | TRBJ2-3 | TRBV5-1
CASSLGSTGIIGTEAFF | TGCGCCAGCAGCCTCGGCTCGACAGGGATTATCGGCACTGAAGCTTTCTTT | NA | TRBD1 | TRBJ1-1 | TRBV4-1
CATSRGGNVAGSEQYF | TGTGCCACCAGCAGAGGAGGGAACGTGGCGGGTTCCGAGCAGTACTTC | many | NA | TRBJ2-7 | TRBV15
CASSPPRRASKNIQYF | TGTGCCAGCAGCCCCCCCCGCAGGGCGTCCAAAAACATTCAGTACTTC | many | NA | TRBJ2-4 | TRBV7-8
CASSFAGGLNTGELFF | TGTGCCAGCAGCTTTGCAGGAGGGCTGAACACCGGGGAGCTGTTTTTT | many | NA | TRBJ2-2 | TRBV5-5
CASSLGQTTQETQYF | TGTGCCAGCAGTTTGGGACAGACAACCCAAGAGACCCAGTACTTC | many | TRBD1 | TRBJ2-5 | TRBV12-3/TRBV12-4
CASSFRPAGDLYEQYF | TGCGCCAGCAGCTTCCGCCCAGCGGGGGACTTATACGAGCAGTACTTC | many | TRBD2 | TRBJ2-7 | TRBV5-1
CASSSVTGTFNEQFF | TGTGCCAGCAGTTCTGTAACGGGGACTTTCAATGAGCAGTTCTTC | many | NA | TRBJ2-1 | TRBV6-5
CASSEWGVAGNTDTQYF | TGTGCCAGCAGTGAATGGGGGGTAGCGGGGAACACAGATACGCAGTATTTT | many | TRBD2 | TRBJ2-3 | TRBV6-1
CACVVGRDRGEQFF | TGTGCCTGTGTCGTGGGCAGGGATAGGGGTGAGCAGTTCTTC | many | NA | TRBJ2-1 | TRBV11-1
CSARDMAEAFF | TGCAGTGCTAGAGATATGGCTGAAGCTTTCTTT | many | NA | TRBJ1-1 | TRBV20-1
CASSQTGLYQPQHF | TGTGCCAGCAGCCAGACAGGGCTTTATCAGCCCCAGCATTTT | NA | TRBD1 | TRBJ1-5 | TRBV6-2/TRBV6-3
CATSSFTSGGKNEQFF | TGTGCCACCAGCAGTTTTACTAGCGGGGGGAAGAATGAGCAGTTCTTC | many | TRBD2 | TRBJ2-1 | TRBV15
CASSIGGHRGRLTGANVLTF | TGTGCCAGTAGTATAGGGGGGCACAGGGGGAGGCTAACTGGGGCCAACGTCCTGACTTTC | NA | TRBD1 | TRBJ2-6 | TRBV19
CSARPGHPLTEAFF | TGCAGTGCGCGACCGGGACACCCTCTCACTGAAGCTTTCTTT | many | NA | TRBJ1-1 | TRBV20-1
CASSLSTQGKQYF | TGTGCCAGTAGTTTATCGACTCAGGGAAAGCAGTACTTC | many | NA | TRBJ2-7 | TRBV19
CSVDGSGAYEQYF | TGCAGCGTTGATGGGTCTGGGGCCTACGAGCAGTACTTC | many | NA | TRBJ2-7 | TRBV29-1
CASSETPGQLNTEAFF | TGTGCCAGCAGTGAAACACCAGGACAGCTGAACACTGAAGCTTTCTTT | few | NA | TRBJ1-1 | TRBV2
CASSPGTGGDSWFGGELFF | TGCGCCAGCAGCCCCGGGACAGGGGGCGATTCGTGGTTCGGCGGGGAGCTGTTTTTT | NA | TRBD1 | TRBJ2-2 | TRBV4-3
CASRSTGLSYNEQFF | TGTGCCAGCAGGTCGACAGGTTTATCCTACAATGAGCAGTTCTTC | many | NA | TRBJ2-1 | TRBV27
CASSLAARRSGNTIYF | TGTGCCAGCAGCTTGGCGGCCAGGCGCTCTGGAAACACCATATATTTT | many | NA | TRBJ1-3 | TRBV5-6
CASSRSDTGELFF | TGTGCCAGCAGCCGAAGCGACACCGGGGAGCTGTTTTTT | many | NA | TRBJ2-2 | TRBV4-2
CSAILVWVDRALSNEQFF | TGCAGTGCCATATTAGTCTGGGTGGACAGGGCCCTGAGCAATGAGCAGTTCTTC | many | TRBD1 | TRBJ2-1 | TRBV20-1
CASSFRDRGYEQYF | TGTGCCAGCAGCTTCCGGGACAGGGGTTACGAGCAGTACTTC | few | TRBD1 | TRBJ2-7 | TRBV4-2
CASSFRVGTEAFF | TGTGCCAGCAGTTTCAGGGTGGGCACTGAAGCTTTCTTT | many | NA | TRBJ1-1 | TRBV12-3/TRBV12-4
CASSLGSGMRSPLHF | TGCGCCAGCAGCTTGGGCTCAGGGATGCGTTCACCCCTCCACTTT | NA | NA | TRBJ1-6 | TRBV5-1
CGSSHRTGGYTEAFF | TGTGGCAGCAGCCACCGGACAGGGGGATACACTGAAGCTTTCTTT | once | TRBD1 | TRBJ1-1 | TRBV3-1
CASSLTAVNTEAFF | TGTGCCAGCAGCTTGACAGCGGTGAACACTGAAGCTTTCTTT | many | NA | TRBJ1-1 | TRBV5-6
CASSVAPNRLLSSGANVLTF | TGTGCCAGCAGCGTAGCTCCTAACAGATTACTAAGCTCTGGGGCCAACGTCCTGACTTTC | many | NA | TRBJ2-6 | TRBV9
CSASPTSGLTYEQYF | TGCAGTGCTAGCCCCACTAGCGGCCTGACCTACGAGCAGTACTTC | NA | TRBD2 | TRBJ2-7 | TRBV20-1
CASRPSGTYEQYF | TGTGCCAGCCGCCCCTCCGGGACCTACGAGCAGTACTTC | many | NA | TRBJ2-7 | TRBV28